This TCR beta chain was sequenced in a study of cytomegalovirus exposure and HLA in healthy donors. Findings and limits, study-wide: Further analysis, carried out later, found HLA-associated TCR beta chains more clonally expanded than equally common other chains. Sequences of the TCR beta chain were said to predict the HLA-A and HLA-B alleles of most subjects accurately.

This CDR3 is built from 14 residues. With V trimmed by 10 bases and J by 3 bases, 12 bases remained unmatched. CDR1 and CDR2 (germline): MNHNS, SASEGT. PCR was performed using 60 Vbeta and 13 Jbeta primers. Here immunoSEQ multiplex PCR was the method, and the copy in TCRdb shows in-frame clones only, minus some. The sample carries about 160,000 clones, around 79% recorded once. Turning to this clone: What it binds is not known.

The sample comprised PBMCs. V usage is TRBV6-1 and J usage is TRBJ2-7; 7 bases map to TRBD2. The receptor's source is a human donor in good health. The CDR3 loop reads CATGRSWDGYEQYF. Here the CDR3 DNA reads TGTGCCACCGGGAGGTCATGGGATGGCTACGAGCAGTACTTC.